This TCR beta chain was identified during a study of cytomegalovirus exposure and HLA in healthy donors (dated by TCRdb to 2015 to 2018). With regard to the full study: In an earlier analysis of 450 to 750 of the donors, 276 Gb of sequence data and approximately 100 million unique TCR beta sequences from about 179 million T cells were reported. Around 320 gigabases of sequencing data and tens of millions of unique TCR sequences were included in an early release covering roughly 600 HLA-typed donors. Among the roughly 400 genotyped donors, approximately 76% belonged to the genetic ancestry cluster associated with self-reported Caucasian donors. The study aimed to test whether signatures of past pathogen exposure could be identified by cataloging public T cell receptors. Using immunosequencing, the study profiled T cell repertoires from about 620 subjects and related those repertoires to cytomegalovirus serostatus. Besides the first cohort of roughly 660 subjects, a separate validation cohort made up of about 120 different subjects was used. To predict cytomegalovirus infection status, the study combined high-throughput TCR immunosequencing, statistical association of individual TCRs with disease status, and machine learning. In a later analysis, previously published TCR beta repertoires from 550 to 750 donors were re-analyzed and high-resolution HLA genotyping was added so that TCR occurrence patterns could be studied. Rather than using new phenotypic data, the later analysis identified candidate immune exposures from TCR beta sequences and from how often those sequences occurred across donors. To decide whether each TCR beta V gene segment behaved as functional or pseudogenic, an earlier analysis of some 540 of the donors relied on high-throughput TCR beta sequencing. Donor age, sex, ethnicity and CMV serostatus were compiled alongside the repertoire data. A later genetic analysis took genome-wide SNP genotypes for about three fifths of the 666 donors and used that subset as a discovery cohort. Every repertoire in the discovery cohort had been generated on one and the same sequencing platform. HLA typing included class I and class II loci at four-digit resolution. Typing coverage varied by locus: roughly 620-640 donors for A, B, C, DRB1 and DQB1; roughly 500 for DQA1; more than 600 for DPA1; 450 to 480 for DPB1. Four or five DR-DQ haplotypes were handled as single units for association and clustering because linkage in the cohort was strong. Across some 400 genotyped donors of the cohort, an average of roughly 250,000 unique TCR beta nucleotide sequences per donor were sequenced, and about a sixth of those sequences were non-productive.

Findings and caveats that apply to the study as a whole: The presence/absence analyses assumed that sequencing depth was roughly uniform across donors, and that assumption may not be true. When HLA alleles, especially DR and DQ, strongly co-occurred, attributing TCR associations to individual alleles was difficult. In both the original and validation cohorts, the classifier was reported to diagnose cytomegalovirus status with high specificity and sensitivity. Across donors, most TCR sequences were observed very rarely, whereas some public TCRs were present in many individuals. Correlated functional status among segregating V segments might be attributable to linkage disequilibrium, but an unknown experimental factor could not be ruled out. A further reported finding was that TCR beta sequences accurately predicted the HLA-A and HLA-B alleles for most subjects in the first cohort. In a later analysis, the rate of TCR association differed among HLA loci, with DRB1 alleles having the most associated TCRs and HLA-C alleles having the fewest. The authors suggested that the approach could potentially be extended to other disease states and immunological phenotypes. Immune exposure information for the cohort was limited to CMV serostatus. In vitro tests confirmed that a few of the cytomegalovirus-associated TCR beta chains recognize cytomegalovirus antigens. In a later analysis, several top co-occurrence clusters were reported to appear linked to parvovirus B19, influenza, CMV and Epstein-Barr virus. An association between a missense DCLRE1C variant and V-gene and J-gene trimming of TCR beta chains was found in a later genetic analysis and replicated in an independent cohort. Broadly in line with IMGT annotations, most TCR beta V segments showed up in productive rearrangements about 87% or about 30% of the time in an earlier analysis of 587 of the donors. Specific HLA alleles were associated with about 17,000 TCR beta sequences at a false discovery rate of 0.05 in a later analysis. Because some donors lacked HLA typing at each locus, the association tests relied only on the typed subset. Because counts were too low, roughly 17 rarely observed V segments, including chromosome 9 orphons, were left out of the earlier analysis of some 640 of the donors. The 87-base-pair reads could not distinguish some IMGT-functional V segments, including TRBV6-2 and TRBV6-3, so those segments were excluded. A later genetic analysis reported fewer N-insertions in productive TCRs among donors in an Asian-associated ancestry cluster than the roughly 700-donor mean. The study listed 164 TCR beta chains as associated with cytomegalovirus. A cluster of highly shared sequence variants was judged likely to be a technical artifact of the sequencing pipeline. Most CMV-associated TCR beta chains appeared to be HLA-restricted in a later analysis, and the HLA associations seemed to be driven largely by CMV exposure. In a later analysis, HLA-associated TCR beta chains showed more clonal expansion and lower generation probabilities than non-associated chains that were equally common. This cohort had only TCR beta chains sequenced, and the lack of alpha or paired-chain data limited which features could be detected.

The library was obtained by the immunoSEQ multiplex PCR assay. The multiplex PCR relied on a mix of 60 forward primers for TCR Vbeta segments and 13 reverse primers for TCR Jbeta segments. A multiplex PCR assay on genomic DNA amplified the CDR3 region of rearranged TCR beta genes. Amplified TCR beta libraries were sequenced as 87-base-pair reads on the Illumina HiSeq System. In the paper's pipeline: In a later analysis, tens of millions of unique TCR beta chains were counted across the roughly 610 repertoires, and roughly 10 million of these chains were shared by at least two donors. To remove PCR and sequencing errors, raw reads were error-corrected and collapsed into unique sequences using a nearest-neighbor algorithm that merged closely related sequences. Alignment of CDR3 sequences to IMGT reference sequences was used to assign V, D and J gene segments. For a sequence to be retained, at least a six-nucleotide match to both a V gene segment and a J gene segment was required. Rearrangements were called productive when the CDR3 lacked stop codons and stayed in frame with V and J; all others were non-productive. Following IMGT convention, CDR3 was defined as the stretch from the second conserved V-encoded cysteine to the conserved J-encoded phenylalanine. The earlier analysis of more than 450 of the donors excluded sequences that lacked an unambiguous match to a single V gene segment. In an earlier analysis of approximately 590 of the donors, a V segment was called functional when productive rearrangements were above 56.7%, and segregating when the standard deviation between donors exceeded 5%. A statistical classification framework was developed to diagnose cytomegalovirus status using the catalog of TCR beta chain sequences. In a later analysis, TCR nucleotide sequences were compared against IMGT/GENE-DB human TR gene sequences so that V and J genes could be assigned. The TCRdist pipeline was used in a later analysis to assign CDR3 sequences and most-parsimonious VDJ recombination scenarios. In a later analysis, each TCR beta chain was defined by its CDR3 amino acid sequence together with its V-gene family, and reads lacking a unique V-gene family were excluded. A later analysis removed 450 to 600 highly shared, low-generation-probability nucleotide sequences to deal with suspected cross-contamination and a sequencing artifact. In a later analysis, a clonal expansion index for each public chain was calculated from normalized within-repertoire ranks of inferred template counts. In a later analysis, generation probabilities were computed using a VDJ recombination model fitted to out-of-frame rearrangements, and the results were checked against IGoR. A later analysis scored TCR-TCR, TCR-HLA and TCR-CMV co-occurrence with hypergeometric tests, applying a repertoire-size bias correction to TCR pairs. In a later analysis, false discovery rates were estimated by permuting HLA or CMV assignments 20 times. In a later analysis, co-occurring TCRs were grouped using DBSCAN, and TCRdist sequence similarity was added for clustering within HLA-allele-positive subsets. Co-occurrence clustering excluded repertoires with fewer than 30,000 or more than 120,000 public chains, plus five with anomalous nucleotide sharing. TCRdb took over this immuneACCESS table, retaining in-frame rearrangements with V and J assigned. Such tables are incomplete; in checked studies, under half of the missing clones stem from an unresolved V gene, and the remainder is unexplained. Clone size and V and J calls were adopted from that table, with D and trimming inferred from the DNA. The table for this sample lists around 190,000 clones; roughly 85% of them were counted only once. The ten largest clones represent approximately 2.4% of the sample.

The CDR3, from cysteine to phenylalanine, totals 13 residues. Just the 39-base CDR3 DNA is kept, in frame starting at base 1. Taken from the germline V gene, the CDR1 and CDR2 loops are SGHRS and YFSETQ. Deletion took 5 bases off V and 7 bases off J, with a span of 13 bases between the germline ends. The cohort was made up of several hundred healthy bone marrow donors. Cohort members were all nominally healthy when sampled, although unrecorded immune exposures were likely present. The donor was CMV seronegative and belonged to the group of roughly 330 seronegative cohort members. Every donor gave a peripheral blood sample, and the peripheral blood mononuclear cells from that sample were used for TCR beta sequencing. The Qiagen DNeasy Blood Extraction Kit was used to extract genomic DNA from the blood cell samples. Worth noting for this clone: The antigen it recognizes is unknown. No base quality values were provided; no much bigger clone lies one nucleotide off.

The source is a woman aged 45-59 years in good health and CMV-seronegative. The chain links TRBV5-1 with TRBJ2-1; TRBD2 is a possible D gene, resting on 6 matching bases. Material for sequencing was PBMCs. The nucleotide sequence reads as follows: TGCGCCAGCAGTCCCGGGACTCAAAATGAGCAGTTCTTC. This is translated as CASSPGTQNEQFF.